This T cell receptor beta chain emerged from a study of cytomegalovirus exposure and HLA in healthy donors (dated by TCRdb to the late 2010s). For the wider study: An earlier analysis of 587 of the donors reported 250 to 350 Gb of sequence data and 117 million unique TCR beta sequences obtained from about 180 million T cells. About 300 gigabases of sequencing data and approximately 80 million unique TCR sequences were included in an early release covering roughly 700 HLA-typed donors. Among the roughly 400 genotyped donors, around 79% belonged to the genetic ancestry cluster associated with self-reported Caucasian donors. The aim of the study was to test whether cataloging public T cell receptors could identify signatures of past pathogen exposure. The study profiled the T cell repertoires of about 720 subjects by immunosequencing and related them to cytomegalovirus serostatus. Along with the roughly 670-subject first cohort, a separate validation cohort of around 120 different subjects was used. The study combined high-throughput TCR immunosequencing, statistical association of individual TCRs with disease status, and machine learning to predict cytomegalovirus infection status. To study patterns of TCR occurrence, a later analysis re-analyzed previously published TCR beta repertoires from around 670 donors and added high-resolution HLA genotyping. Rather than using new phenotypic data, the later analysis identified candidate immune exposures from TCR beta sequences and from how often those sequences occurred across donors. To decide whether each TCR beta V gene segment behaved as functional or pseudogenic, an earlier analysis of some 600 of the donors relied on high-throughput TCR beta sequencing. Donor age, sex, ethnicity and CMV serostatus were compiled alongside the repertoire data. A later genetic analysis used genome-wide SNP genotypes for about 60% of the roughly 670 donors, treating that subset as a discovery cohort. Every repertoire in the discovery cohort had been generated on one and the same sequencing platform. Both class I and class II loci were covered by HLA typing, at four-digit resolution. Typing coverage differed by locus: A, B, C, DRB1 and DQB1 were typed in about 620-640 donors, DQA1 in approximately 520, DPA1 in roughly 590, and DPB1 in 450 to 480. Because of strong linkage in the cohort, five DR-DQ haplotypes were treated as single units for association and clustering. Among about 400 genotyped donors of the cohort, an average of around 250,000 unique TCR beta nucleotide sequences was sequenced per donor, of which approximately 18% were non-productive. Broader findings and caveats from the paper: A later analysis found that HLA-associated TCR beta chains were more clonally expanded and had lower generation probabilities than equally common non-associated chains. The 87-base-pair reads could not distinguish some IMGT-functional V segments, including TRBV6-2 and TRBV6-3, so those segments were excluded. In a later genetic analysis, fewer N-insertions in productive TCRs were reported among donors in an Asian-associated ancestry cluster than the roughly 640-donor mean. Linkage disequilibrium might explain the correlated functional status among segregating V segments, but an unknown experimental factor could not be ruled out. An earlier analysis of 450 to 750 of the donors showed that most TCR beta V segments appeared in productive rearrangements either about 90% or about 30% of the time, which broadly matched IMGT annotations. In a later analysis, several top co-occurrence clusters were reported to appear linked to parvovirus B19, influenza, CMV and Epstein-Barr virus. A further reported finding was that TCR beta sequences accurately predicted the HLA-A and HLA-B alleles for most subjects in the first cohort. Most CMV-associated TCR beta chains appeared to be HLA-restricted in a later analysis, and the HLA associations seemed to be driven largely by CMV exposure. In a later genetic analysis, a missense DCLRE1C variant was associated with V-gene and J-gene trimming of TCR beta chains, and the association was replicated in an independent cohort. In both the original and validation cohorts, the classifier was reported to diagnose cytomegalovirus status with high specificity and sensitivity. Most TCR sequences were observed very rarely across donors, whereas some public TCRs were present in many individuals. Because HLA typing was missing for some donors at each locus, association tests included only the typed subset. A group of highly shared sequence variants was considered likely to be a technical artifact of the sequencing pipeline. At a false discovery rate of 0.05, a later analysis linked 16,951 TCR beta sequences to specific HLA alleles. A total of about 150 TCR beta chains were listed by the study as associated with cytomegalovirus. When HLA alleles, especially DR and DQ, strongly co-occurred, TCR associations were difficult to assign to individual alleles. A few of the identified cytomegalovirus-associated TCR beta chains were confirmed in vitro to be specific for cytomegalovirus antigens. A later analysis found that TCR association rates varied across HLA loci, with DRB1 alleles showing the most associated TCRs and HLA-C alleles the fewest. Seventeen rarely observed V segments, including chromosome 9 orphons, were excluded from the earlier analysis of several hundred of the donors because counts were too low. For the cohort, immune exposure information was limited to CMV serostatus. Roughly uniform sequencing depth across donors was assumed in presence/absence analyses, although this assumption may not hold. The cohort was sequenced for TCR beta chains only, and without alpha or paired-chain data the features that could be detected were limited. According to the authors, the approach could potentially be generalized to other disease states and immunological phenotypes.

In total, 630 or so healthy bone marrow donors made up the cohort. All cohort members were sampled while nominally healthy, although unrecorded immune exposures were likely present. The donor was CMV seropositive and was included in the group of some 290 seropositive cohort members. A peripheral blood sample was collected from each donor, and TCR beta sequencing was performed on peripheral blood mononuclear cells. The Qiagen DNeasy Blood Extraction Kit was used to extract genomic DNA from the blood cell samples. Library method: the immunoSEQ multiplex PCR assay. The multiplex PCR relied on a mix of 60 forward primers for TCR Vbeta segments and 13 reverse primers for TCR Jbeta segments. The CDR3 region of rearranged TCR beta genes was amplified from genomic DNA by a multiplex PCR assay. Amplified TCR beta libraries were sequenced as 87-base-pair reads on the Illumina HiSeq System. On the authors' methods: In a later analysis, 80 million or so unique TCR beta chains were counted across the roughly 670 repertoires, and about 9.9 million of these chains were shared by at least two donors. To remove PCR and sequencing errors, raw reads were error-corrected and collapsed into unique sequences using a nearest-neighbor algorithm that merged closely related sequences. CDR3 sequences were aligned to IMGT reference sequences to assign V, D and J gene segments. For a sequence to be retained, a match of at least six nucleotides was required to both a V gene segment and a J gene segment. Rearrangements were called productive when the CDR3 lacked stop codons and stayed in frame with V and J; all others were non-productive. Following IMGT convention, CDR3 was defined as the stretch from the second conserved V-encoded cysteine up to the conserved J-encoded phenylalanine. The earlier analysis of more than 450 of the donors excluded sequences that lacked an unambiguous match to a single V gene segment. In an earlier analysis of more than 500 of the donors, a V segment was called functional when productive rearrangements were above 56.7%, and segregating when the standard deviation between donors exceeded 5%. To diagnose cytomegalovirus status from the catalog of TCR beta chain sequences, a statistical classification framework was built. V and J gene assignment, in a later analysis, came from comparing TCR nucleotide sequences with IMGT/GENE-DB human TR gene sequences. Using the TCRdist pipeline, a later analysis assigned CDR3 sequences along with most-parsimonious VDJ recombination scenarios. A later analysis defined each TCR beta chain by its CDR3 amino acid sequence plus V-gene family, and excluded reads lacking a unique V-gene family. As a way to deal with suspected cross-contamination and a sequencing artifact, a later analysis dropped approximately 570 nucleotide sequences that were highly shared and had low generation probability. In a later analysis, a clonal expansion index was calculated for each public chain from normalized within-repertoire ranks of inferred template counts. In a later analysis, generation probabilities were computed using a VDJ recombination model fitted to out-of-frame rearrangements, and the results were checked against IGoR. In a later analysis, TCR-TCR, TCR-HLA and TCR-CMV co-occurrence was scored with hypergeometric tests, and a repertoire-size bias correction was applied to TCR pairs. In a later analysis, false discovery rates were estimated by permuting HLA or CMV assignments 20 times. A later analysis grouped co-occurring TCRs with DBSCAN, adding TCRdist sequence similarity when clustering within HLA-allele-positive subsets. Repertoires with fewer than 30,000 or more than 120,000 public chains, plus five repertoires with anomalous nucleotide sharing, were excluded from co-occurrence clustering. TCRdb took over this immuneACCESS table, retaining in-frame rearrangements with V and J assigned. Such tables are incomplete; in checked studies, under half of the missing clones stem from an unresolved V gene, and the remainder is unexplained. The V and J calls and clone size were taken over from that table, and D and trimming were inferred from the DNA. The sample yields over 150,000 clones; around 80% were counted once. Clones ranked in the top ten supply about 1.5% of the sample.

V loses 3 bases, J loses 8 bases, and the germline ends lie 15 bases apart. The CDR3 measures 14 amino acids from cysteine to phenylalanine. This entry keeps only the CDR3 DNA: 42 bases, framed from base 1. CDR1 and CDR2 are read off the germline V gene as SGHRS and YFSETQ. Worth noting for this clone: The antigen it binds to is not known. Base quality data are lacking; no much larger clone is found one base away.

Rearrangement joined TRBV5-1 to TRBJ2-1; possibly the D gene is TRBD2, per 5 matching bases. The sample comprised PBMCs. The receptor comes from a woman aged 25 to 39 in good health and CMV-seropositive. Read as DNA, the sequence is TGCGCCAGCAGCTCCGGACTCCTACCAGATGAGCAGTTCTTC. This gives the protein CASSSGLLPDEQFF.